This T cell receptor (beta chain) was captured in a study of CD8 T cells in ankylosing spondylitis. This clonotype was observed at least ten times. Its antigen is unidentified. As the method for making TCR beta libraries, quantitative 5'-RACE with molecular barcodes was used. TCRdb fed the 5' RACE reads into MiXCR, producing one record per CDR3 protein. The sample yields around 770,000 distinct CDR3 sequences, roughly 19% seen once. Study results and caveats: Significantly higher representation of disease-linked clones was reported for matched ankylosing spondylitis synovial fluid. Several highly homologous variants made up a TCR beta motif, and this motif appeared characteristic of ankylosing spondylitis blood. Prior work had noted some motif variants in reactive arthritis blood and synovial fluid.

V lost 3 bases and J lost 4, with 13 bases in between. The CDR3 has 15 amino acids. The V gene's germline CDR1 is MGHDK and CDR2 SYGVNS. The chain combines TRBV25-1 with TRBJ1-3, with D perhaps TRBD1 (6 bases). This receptor was identified in a male donor with ankylosing spondylitis. Sequencing was done on a sample of blood, either unsorted or a sorted T cell fraction (not recorded which). The CDR3 sequence: CASSDLGTTGNTIYF. The DNA of the CDR3 is TGTGCCAGCAGTGATCTAGGGACAACCGGAAACACCATATATTTT.